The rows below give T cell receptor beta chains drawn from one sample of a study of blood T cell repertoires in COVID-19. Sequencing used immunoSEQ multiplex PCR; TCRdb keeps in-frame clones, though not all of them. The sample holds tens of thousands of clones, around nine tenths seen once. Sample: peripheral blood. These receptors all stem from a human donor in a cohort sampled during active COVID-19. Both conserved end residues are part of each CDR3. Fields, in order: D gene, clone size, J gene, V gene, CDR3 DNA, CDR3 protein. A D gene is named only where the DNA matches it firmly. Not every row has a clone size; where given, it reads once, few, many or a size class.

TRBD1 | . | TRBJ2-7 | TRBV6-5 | TGTGCCAGCAGTTTCCCCGGGACAGGGGGTTACGAGCAGTACTTC | CASSFPGTGGYEQYF
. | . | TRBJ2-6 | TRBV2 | TGTGCCAGCAGCGGGGACTCTGGGGCCAACGTCCTGACTTTC | CASSGDSGANVLTF
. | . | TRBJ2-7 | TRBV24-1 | TGTGCCACCAGTGAAAGATCACGACAGTGGCCTTTACAGGTCTACGAGCAGTACTTC | CATSERSRQWPLQVYEQYF
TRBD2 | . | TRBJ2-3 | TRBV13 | TGTGCCAGCAGCTTAGATCGGACTAGCGGCACAGATACGCAGTATTTT | CASSLDRTSGTDTQYF
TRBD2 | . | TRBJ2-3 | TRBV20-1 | TGCTGTGCTAGTCCCGGGACTAGCGGGGGGACCCCTAGCACAGATACGCAGTATTTT | CCASPGTSGGTPSTDTQYF
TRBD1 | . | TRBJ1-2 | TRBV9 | TGTGCCAGCAGCGTACGCGGGACAGCCTTCAACTATGGCTACACCTTC | CASSVRGTAFNYGYTF
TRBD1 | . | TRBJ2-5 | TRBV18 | TGTGCCAGCCGAATTCGAACAGGGGTTCAAGAGACCCAGTACTTC | CASRIRTGVQETQYF
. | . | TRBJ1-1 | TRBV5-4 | TGTGCCAGCAGCCCAAGCACGGTGAACACTGAAGCTTTCTTT | CASSPSTVNTEAFF
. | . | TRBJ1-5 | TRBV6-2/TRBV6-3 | TGTGCCAGCAGTTACTCTATGGGGGGGCAGGGCAATCAGCCCCAGCATTTT | CASSYSMGGQGNQPQHF
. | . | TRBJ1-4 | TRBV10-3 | TGTGCCATCAGTGAGTCGCCAGGGGATGAGGAAAAACTGTTTTTT | CAISESPGDEEKLFF
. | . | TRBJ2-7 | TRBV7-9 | TGTGCCAGCAGCTCTCGGACAAGCTCCTACGAGCAGTACTTC | CASSSRTSSYEQYF
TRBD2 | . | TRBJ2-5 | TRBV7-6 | TGTGCCAGCAGCGCGGGACTAGCGGGGGGGGAGACCCAGTACTTC | CASSAGLAGGETQYF
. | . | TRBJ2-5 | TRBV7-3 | TGTGCCAGCAGCCCCCAGGGGTTATGGGAGACCCAGTACTTC | CASSPQGLWETQYF
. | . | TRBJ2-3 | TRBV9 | TGTGCCAGCAGCGTAGGACAGCCTAGCACAGATACGCAGTATTTT | CASSVGQPSTDTQYF
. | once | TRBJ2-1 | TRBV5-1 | TGCGCCAGCAGCACGGACAGCCCTCTATACAATGAGCAGTTCTTC | CASSTDSPLYNEQFF
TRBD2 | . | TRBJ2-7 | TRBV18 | TGTGCCAGCTCGCCCGGACTAGCGGGGGTATCCTACGAGCAGTACTTC | CASSPGLAGVSYEQYF
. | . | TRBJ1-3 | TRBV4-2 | TGTGCCAGCAGCCAAGCGGGACAATCGAACACCATATATTTT | CASSQAGQSNTIYF
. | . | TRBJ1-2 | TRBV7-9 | TGTGCCAGCAGCCAGGAAGGTTTGGGCTACACCTTC | CASSQEGLGYTF
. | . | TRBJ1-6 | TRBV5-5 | TGTGCCAGCAGCTGGGTGGGGCGGAATAATTCACCCCTCCACTTT | CASSWVGRNNSPLHF
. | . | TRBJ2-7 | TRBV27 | TGTGCCAGCGGCCCCCAGGGAGGCTACGAGCAGTACTTC | CASGPQGGYEQYF
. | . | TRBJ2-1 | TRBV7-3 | TGTGCCAGCAGCTTAAACGCGGGTCGCGCCTACAATGAGCAGTTCTTC | CASSLNAGRAYNEQFF
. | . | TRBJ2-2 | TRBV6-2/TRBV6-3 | TGTGCCAGCAGTTCTACAGGGCGGGAGCTGTTTTTT | CASSSTGRELFF
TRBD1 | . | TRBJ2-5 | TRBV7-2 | TGTGCCAGCAGCTGGAGCCAGGGGGCCCAGTACTTC | CASSWSQGAQYF